The T cell receptor (beta chain) under discussion was sequenced for a study of T-cell memory formation after mild COVID-19. Germline CDR1 and CDR2: MNHEY and SVGEGT. V shed 2 bases and J shed 8 bases, with 12 bases lying between them. This CDR3 is built from 14 residues. Amplification by 5'RACE using constant-segment primers produced TCR alpha and TCR beta cDNA libraries that carried sample barcodes and UMIs. MiXCR, applied by TCRdb to the 5' RACE reads, yields one record per CDR3 protein. The sample has fewer than 400,000 distinct CDR3 sequences, about 15% seen once. Material: PBMCs or a T cell subset sorted from them (not recorded which). The origin of this receptor is a young man who had mild COVID-19 (a few samples of this study predate the infection). Cell type and time point are not known. This chain connects TRBV6-2 or TRBV6-3 to TRBJ2-2; D gene ambiguous. CDR3 nucleotides: TGTGCCAGCAGTTACGATAAACTGAGGGGGGAGCTGTTTTTT. The encoded protein is CASSYDKLRGELFF.